The rows below give T cell receptor beta chains drawn from one sample of a study of identical twins. Each CDR3 protein gets one entry after TCRdb re-called the 5' RACE reads with MiXCR. The sample lists 250,000 or so distinct CDR3 sequences; about 7.3% were seen once. This sample also belongs to another study, concerning yellow fever vaccine responses in identical twins.

Specimen: memory (CD45RO+) T cells sorted from blood. The receptors were sampled from a woman between 18 and 29 years old in good health. The CDR3 runs from the conserved cysteine through the conserved F or W. D genes are given only for firm matches. For some rows the clone size is stated as once, few or many, or as a class when expanded; others skip it.

cdr3_aa cdr3_nt v_call clone_size cdr3_length j_call d_call
CASSQTGLGSPLHF TGTGCCAGCAGCCAGACAGGGTTGGGTTCACCCCTCCACTTT TRBV14 many 14 TRBJ1-6 TRBD1
CASSLGSGLAGGQGQFF TGTGCCAGCAGCTTGGGGTCTGGACTAGCGGGGGGGCAGGGGCAGTTCTTC TRBV5-4 few 17 TRBJ2-1 TRBD2
CASRGQTPGAFF TGTGCCAGCAGGGGCCAAACCCCTGGAGCTTTCTTT TRBV27 few 12 TRBJ1-1 .
CASSPDPGTYVETQYF TGTGCCAGCAGCCCCGACCCCGGGACGTATGTAGAGACCCAGTACTTC TRBV3-1 . 16 TRBJ2-5 .
CASSRATYEQYF TGTGCCAGCAGTCGAGCCACCTACGAGCAGTACTTC TRBV6-1 many 12 TRBJ2-7 .
CASSLTGALTGELFF TGTGCCAGCAGCTTGACGGGGGCGCTGACCGGGGAGCTGTTTTTT TRBV5-6 few 15 TRBJ2-2 .
CASSDRAGTYEQYF TGTGCCAGCAGTGACAGGGCGGGAACCTACGAGCAGTACTTC TRBV2 . 14 TRBJ2-7 .
CASSVRGSSRRYEQYF TGTGCCAGCAGTGTACGAGGCAGTAGTCGGAGGTACGAGCAGTACTTC TRBV28 many 16 TRBJ2-7 .
CASRSYEGALAGESYNEQFF TGCGCCAGCAGATCTTACGAAGGAGCTCTAGCGGGAGAGTCCTACAATGAGCAGTTCTTC TRBV5-1 few 20 TRBJ2-1 TRBD2
CASSWTPGPTDTQYF TGTGCCAGCAGCTGGACTCCCGGGCCCACAGATACGCAGTATTTT TRBV7-2 . 15 TRBJ2-3 .
CSARSISPSGGINEQFF TGCAGTGCTAGATCTATCTCCCCTAGCGGGGGGATCAATGAGCAGTTCTTC TRBV20-1 few 17 TRBJ2-1 TRBD2
CASSYRAGGLGETQYF TGTGCCAGCAGTTACAGAGCGGGAGGGTTGGGGGAGACCCAGTACTTC TRBV6-5 . 16 TRBJ2-5 TRBD2
CSAQTPSGRGYEQYF TGCAGTGCCCAAACCCCTAGCGGGAGGGGGTACGAGCAGTACTTC TRBV20-1 few 15 TRBJ2-7 TRBD2
CAITGGQGNGEQFF TGTGCCATCACTGGGGGACAGGGTAACGGTGAGCAGTTCTTC TRBV10-3 many 14 TRBJ2-1 TRBD1
CSARDYTRGLDTQYF TGCAGTGCTAGAGATTATACGAGGGGGCTTGATACGCAGTATTTT TRBV20-1 many 15 TRBJ2-3 TRBD1
CASSRSGGPEQFF TGTGCCAGCAGCCGTAGCGGGGGCCCCGAGCAGTTCTTC TRBV12-3/TRBV12-4 many 13 TRBJ2-1 TRBD2
CSARPPYPEQFF TGCAGTGCTAGACCCCCGTACCCTGAGCAGTTCTTC TRBV20-1 few 12 TRBJ2-1 .
CASSSRVLGLAGGQKGDTQYF TGTGCCAGCAGTTCTCGAGTTCTAGGACTAGCGGGAGGGCAAAAGGGAGATACGCAGTATTTT TRBV28 many 21 TRBJ2-3 TRBD2
CAISRNSGRTGRTNTGELFF TGTGCCATCAGCCGTAACTCCGGAAGAACAGGCCGAACGAACACCGGGGAGCTGTTTTTT TRBV10-3 many 20 TRBJ2-2 .
CASSLALGLAGARLFF TGTGCCAGCAGCTTAGCGCTGGGACTAGCGGGGGCACGGCTGTTTTTT TRBV7-9 . 16 TRBJ2-2 TRBD2
CASSHRGFSILSFSNTGELFF TGTGCCAGCAGCCACAGGGGGTTCTCTATACTCTCCTTCTCGAACACCGGGGAGCTGTTTTTT TRBV7-6 few 21 TRBJ2-2 TRBD1
CSADVGWRQETQYF TGCAGCGCCGACGTCGGGTGGCGGCAAGAGACCCAGTACTTC TRBV29-1 few 14 TRBJ2-5 .
CASFRETQYF TGTGCCAGCTTTCGGGAGACCCAGTACTTC TRBV28 . 10 TRBJ2-5 .
CSAGYNEQFF TGCAGTGCGGGTTACAATGAGCAGTTCTTC TRBV20-1 many 10 TRBJ2-1 .
CASSLASGTQYF TGTGCCAGCAGCCTTGCCAGTGGTACGCAGTATTTT TRBV3-1 few 12 TRBJ2-3 .
CASSPATGVYEQYF TGTGCCAGCTCACCGGCGACAGGGGTCTACGAGCAGTACTTC TRBV18 . 14 TRBJ2-7 TRBD1
CASSAIGGWPNVLTF TGTGCCAGCAGCGCGATCGGGGGGTGGCCCAACGTCCTGACTTTC TRBV7-8 . 15 TRBJ2-6 TRBD2
CASSRPGQGGRDTQYF TGTGCCAGCAGCCGACCGGGACAGGGGGGAAGAGATACGCAGTATTTT TRBV7-9 . 16 TRBJ2-3 TRBD1
CASKPQRNLGNEQFF TGCGCCAGCAAACCCCAGCGAAACCTCGGGAATGAGCAGTTCTTC TRBV10-2 . 15 TRBJ2-1 .
CSVVGGPNQPQHF TGCAGCGTTGTAGGGGGACCCAATCAGCCCCAGCATTTT TRBV29-1 many 13 TRBJ1-5 .
CASSDSPDTEAFF TGTGCCAGCAGTGACAGCCCTGACACTGAAGCTTTCTTT TRBV2 many 13 TRBJ1-1 .
CASDGAESLSGANVLTF TGTGCCAGCGACGGCGCGGAAAGCCTCTCTGGGGCCAACGTCCTGACTTTC TRBV6-1 many 17 TRBJ2-6 .
CASVIRISNYGYTF TGTGCCAGCGTAATCAGAATCTCTAACTATGGCTACACCTTC TRBV2 . 14 TRBJ1-2 .
CASSLGDSVTNQPQHF TGTGCCAGCAGCTTGGGAGACAGCGTTACAAATCAGCCCCAGCATTTT TRBV5-8 many 16 TRBJ1-5 .